A selection of T cell receptor beta chains follows, all from one sample in a study of shared clonotypes between healthy human individuals. TCRdb keeps only in-frame clones here, not all; method: immunoSEQ multiplex PCR. In the table there are around 700,000 clones, approximately 79% of which are singletons. What was sequenced was memory CD4+ T cells sorted from blood. Receptors originate from a woman younger than 45 in good health. Each CDR3 is given with its conserved first and last residue. A D gene is named only where the DNA matches it firmly. The size entry is marked missing in some rows and otherwise reads once, few, many or a size class.

TRBD1 NA TRBJ2-5 TRBV7-3 TGTGCCAGCAGCGCACCGACAGGGGTTGAGACCCAGTACTTC CASSAPTGVETQYF
TRBD1 NA TRBJ2-7 TRBV5-4 TGTGCCAGCTCGGGGGGGACAGGGGTGTACGAGCAGTACTTC CASSGGTGVYEQYF
NA NA TRBJ2-1 TRBV25-1 TGTGCCAGCAGCCCCACCCAGGGTGGAAACTACAATGAGCAGTTCTTC CASSPTQGGNYNEQFF
NA once TRBJ2-3 TRBV7-8 TGTGCCAGCAGCAAAGGGGAGGATACGCAGTATTTT CASSKGEDTQYF
NA NA TRBJ2-3 TRBV19 TGTGCCAGTAGTTGGGGGGGCACAGATACGCAGTATTTT CASSWGGTDTQYF
TRBD2 few TRBJ2-1 TRBV9 TGTGCCAGCAGCGTAGCGGGGCAAAGGACTAGTCCTAGTGAGCAGTTCTTC CASSVAGQRTSPSEQFF
NA NA TRBJ2-2 TRBV4-1 TGCGCCAGCAGCCAAGGAGGTGGGCCGAACACCGGGGAGCTGTTTTTT CASSQGGGPNTGELFF
NA NA TRBJ2-7 TRBV6-1 TGTGCCAGCAGTTTGGACAACAACTCCTACGAGCAGTACTTC CASSLDNNSYEQYF
NA NA TRBJ1-5 TRBV18 TGTGCCAGCTCACCAGCAGAAAACAATCAGCCCCAGCATTTT CASSPAENNQPQHF
NA NA TRBJ1-1 TRBV7-9 TGTGCCAGCAGGGAAGGACCGAACACTGAAGCTTTCTTT CASREGPNTEAFF
NA NA TRBJ2-1 TRBV2 TGTGCCAGCAGTGGAGAGGTGGGGGATGAGCAGTTCTTC CASSGEVGDEQFF
TRBD1 few TRBJ1-5 TRBV6-6 TGTGCCAGCAGCCAAAGGGTAGACAGGGATTATCAGCCCCAGCATTTT CASSQRVDRDYQPQHF
NA once TRBJ2-3 TRBV11-3 TGTGCCAGCAGCTTACAGAGTTCAGATACGCAGTATTTT CASSLQSSDTQYF
NA NA TRBJ2-7 TRBV12-5 TGTGCTAGTGGTTTGGTACTCAGCTCCAGCCGTTCCCCTCTCGACGAGCAGTACTTC CASGLVLSSSRSPLDEQYF